The 21 T cell receptor beta chains below come from one sample, sequenced in a study of Ad26.COV2.S vaccination and SARS-CoV-2 variants. The protocol was immunoSEQ multiplex PCR, while the TCRdb copy is restricted to in-frame clones and leaves out a portion. The sample lists about 98,000 clones, around three quarters occurring once. Sequencing was performed on peripheral blood, taken after recovery from COVID-19. The receptors here all came from a human donor who had recovered from COVID-19.

V usage is TRBV10-1 and J usage is TRBJ2-7, with D possibly TRBD1 on 6 matching bases. Germline V gene sequence: CDR1 WNHNN, CDR2 SYGVQD (reference sequence). The CDR3 is 13 amino acids. V lost 3 bases and J 3 bases, leaving 9 bases between the germline ends. As DNA, the CDR3 is TGCGCCAGCAGTGAACAGGGCAACTACGAGCAGTACTTC. Protein: CASSEQGNYEQYF.

The rearrangement joins TRBV19 to TRBJ1-6, with unresolved D. The CDR3 is 14 residues long. The germline CDR1 and CDR2 sequences are LNHDA and SQIVND (reference sequence). Trimming took off 7 bases at V and 11 bases at J, with 18 bases between the two ends. CDR3 in amino acids: CASNRRDQPAPLHF. The CDR3 DNA follows: TGTGCCAGTAACCGACGCGACCAGCCAGCACCCCTCCACTTT.

This rearrangement joins TRBV2 to TRBJ1-2; D possibly corresponds to TRBD1 (5 bases). V was trimmed by 5 bases and J by 4 bases, leaving 14 bases between them. Germline lookup yields CDR1 SNHLY and CDR2 FYNNEI. The CDR3 has 14 residues. The CDR3 sequence: CASSWGVVGYGYTF. Written as DNA, the CDR3 is TGTGCCAGCAGTTGGGGGGTTGTGGGCTATGGCTACACCTTC.

The rearrangement joins TRBV6-5 to TRBJ2-7; 7 bases are a match to TRBD1. V lost 2 bases and J lost 6; bases outside the gene matches: 10. CDR3 length equals 15 residues. In germline, CDR1 is MNHEY, CDR2 SVGAGI. The CDR3 loop is CASSYQIQGVSEQYF. The CDR3 nucleotides read TGTGCCAGCAGTTACCAAATCCAGGGGGTAAGCGAGCAGTACTTC.

This rearrangement joins TRBV28 to TRBJ2-5; D is tentatively TRBD1 or TRBD2 (5 bases each). Germline V gene sequence: CDR1 MDHEN, CDR2 SYDVKM. This CDR3 contains 14 residues. Trimming removed 2 bases from V and 0 bases from J, with 7 bases in between. The CDR3 reads CASSLVGHQETQYF. In DNA, the CDR3 is TGTGCCAGCAGTTTAGTGGGACACCAAGAGACCCAGTACTTC.

The chain links TRBV5-1 to TRBJ1-4; perhaps TRBD1 as D (6 bases). CDR1 and CDR2 (germline): SGHRS, YFSETQ. V was pared by 7 bases and J by 8 bases, with 18 bases between. The CDR3 is 14 amino acids. The CDR3 sequence is CASRRTEGGEKLFF. The CDR3 region has the DNA TGCGCCAGCCGACGGACAGAAGGAGGAGAAAAACTGTTTTTT.

The V and J genes are TRBV2 and TRBJ2-2; D remains ambiguous. This CDR3 has 13 amino acids. Trimming pared 5 bases from V and 4 bases from J, leaving 8 bases between. The germline V gene encodes CDR1 SNHLY and CDR2 FYNNEI. CDR3 DNA: TGTGCCAGCAGTTTCACAAGCACCGGGGAGCTGTTTTTT. This sequence encodes CASSFTSTGELFF.

J is TRBJ1-2 and V is TRBV6-1; no firm D call. Germline CDR1 and CDR2: MNHNS and SASEGT. V was shortened by 0 bases and J by 4 bases, with 15 bases between the two germline ends. This CDR3 has 16 amino acids. The CDR3 region has the DNA TGTGCCAGCAGTGAAGCGCTTTTCGGCAGCACCTATGGCTACACCTTC. This codes for CASSEALFGSTYGYTF.

J is TRBJ1-5 and V is TRBV7-9; D is uncertain. The CDR3 spans 12 residues. Trimming took off 0 bases at V and 6 bases at J, with 3 bases between the two ends. Germline CDR1 SEHNR, CDR2 FQNEAQ (reference sequence). Here the CDR3 reads CASSLAGQPQHF. For the CDR3, the DNA is TGTGCCAGCAGCTTAGCAGGTCAGCCCCAGCATTTT. The whole variable domain, filled in from reference TRBV7-9 and TRBJ1-5, reads DTGVSQNPRHKITKRGQNVTFRCDPISEHNRLYWYRQTLGQGPEFLTYFQNEAQLEKSRLLSDRFSAERPKGSFSTLEIQRTEQGDSAMYLCASSLAGQPQHFGDGTRLSIL.

V and J are TRBV7-9 and TRBJ2-2; 7 bases are a match to TRBD2. The CDR3 covers 15 residues. Germline-derived CDR1 and CDR2 are SEHNR and FQNEAQ (reference sequence). The junction had 9 bases not matched to a gene; V was cut back by 11 bases and J by 0 bases. The CDR3 loop is CAGYPLAANTGELFF. The CDR3 DNA reads TGTGCCGGCTACCCCCTAGCGGCGAACACCGGGGAGCTGTTTTTT.

CDR3 sequence reads: CATRWGATNEKLFF. CDR3 DNA: TGTGCCACCAGGTGGGGCGCAACTAATGAAAAACTGTTTTTT. The chain links TRBV10-3 to TRBJ1-4, with D tentatively TRBD1 (5 bases). The CDR3 sequence is 14 residues long. Germline CDR1 is ENHRY and CDR2 is SYGVKD. The V end lost 10 bases, the J end lost 0 bases, and 12 bases lay between the germline ends.

CDR3: CASSKAGTKKETQYF. The CDR3 DNA is TGTGCCAGCAGCAAAGCGGGGACTAAGAAAGAGACCCAGTACTTC. J is TRBJ2-5 and V is TRBV21-1; TRBD2 is the table's D call, not checked against the DNA. TRBV21-1 is a pseudogene locus. This CDR3 is built from 15 residues.

This chain joins TRBV7-9 and TRBJ2-3, with TRBD2 identical over 8 bases. Germline V lookup: CDR1 SEHNR, CDR2 FQNEAQ (reference sequence). V was clipped by 7 bases and J by 8 bases; unmatched bases: 17. The CDR3 runs to 16 residues. The CDR3 loop is CASTVGPGGKIGTQYF. CDR3 nucleotide sequence: TGTGCCAGCACCGTGGGCCCGGGGGGGAAGATCGGTACGCAGTATTTT.

The chain combines TRBV5-1 with TRBJ1-6; 7 nucleotides line up with TRBD1. V shed 2 bases and J 5 bases; nucleotides not matched to a gene: 7. Germline V lookup: CDR1 SGHRS, CDR2 YFSETQ. This CDR3 region has 16 residues. The CDR3 DNA follows: TGCGCCAGCAGCTTAACAGGGGCGGCCGATAATTCACCCCTCCACTTT. This sequence encodes CASSLTGAADNSPLHF.

This clone came up a few times. The chain joins TRBV7-9 to TRBJ1-6, with 7 nucleotides matching TRBD1. The germline V gene has CDR1 SEHNR and CDR2 FQNEAQ (reference sequence). After removal of 11 bases from V and 3 bases from J, the junction contained 13 bases not matched to a gene. This CDR3 has 16 amino acids. The CDR3 loop is CAVITPRTGYNSPLHF. CDR3 DNA sequence: TGTGCCGTCATAACCCCCCGGACAGGCTATAATTCACCCCTCCACTTT.

This sequence joins TRBV15 and TRBJ2-7, with D unclear. Germline lookup yields CDR1 LNHNV and CDR2 YYDKDF (reference sequence). The CDR3 is 12 residues long. V lost 11 bases and J lost 6, with 17 bases in between. CDR3 sequence (DNA): TGTGCCTCGGTCACGTTTTGGCTCGAGCAGTACTTC. Amino acid sequence: CASVTFWLEQYF.

This chain joins TRBV27 and TRBJ2-5, with 13 bases fitting TRBD2. The germline V gene has CDR1 MNHEY and CDR2 SMNVEV (reference sequence). Trimming took 5 bases from V and 2 from J; bases not matched to a gene: 14. The CDR3 has 19 residues. The CDR3 coding sequence is TGTGCCAGCAGTGTACTAGCGGGGGGGCCCGAAAAGATGCAAGAGACCCAGTACTTC. Encoded protein: CASSVLAGGPEKMQETQYF.

This chain joins TRBV30 and TRBJ1-1, with no clear D. This CDR3 contains 14 residues. Germline CDR1 reads GTSNPN; CDR2 reads SVGIG (reference sequence). CDR3 DNA sequence: TGTGTACTTATTACCCCACCGCGGGATACTGAAGCTTTCTTT. Translated, it gives CVLITPPRDTEAFF.

The chain has TRBV3-1 (or the pseudogene TRBV3-2) and TRBJ2-7; D may be TRBD1 or TRBD2 (5 bases each). V lost 6 bases and J 5 bases, leaving 23 bases between the germline ends. The CDR3 loop spans 16 amino acids. Germline-derived CDR1 and CDR2 are LGHDT and YNNKEL (reference sequence). The CDR3 DNA is TGTGCCAGCAGAACCCCACGTGGCAGGGCGCGGGACGAGCAGTACTTC. Its translation is CASRTPRGRARDEQYF.

The chain uses TRBV18 and TRBJ1-5; 7 bases fit TRBD1. The V gene's germline CDR1 is KGHSH and CDR2 LQKENI. V shed 4 bases and J 4 bases; nucleotides not matched to a gene: 13. The CDR3 contains 17 residues. CDR3 in amino acids: CASSLGAGTVLNQPQHF. CDR3 DNA: TGTGCCAGCTCACTTGGGGCGGGGACAGTTCTAAATCAGCCCCAGCATTTT.

The chain recombines TRBV3-1 (or the pseudogene TRBV3-2) with TRBJ2-5; TRBD2 aligns across 7 bases. The CDR3 totals 14 residues. With V trimmed by 1 base and J by 3 bases, 2 bases remained unmatched. CDR1 and CDR2 from the germline V gene are LGHDT and YNNKEL (reference sequence). The CDR3 here is CASSQASGEETQYF. In nucleotides, the CDR3 is TGTGCCAGCAGCCAAGCCAGCGGGGAAGAGACCCAGTACTTC.